This is a list of T cell receptor beta chains from one sample in a study of blood T cell repertoires in COVID-19. Method: immunoSEQ multiplex PCR; TCRdb's copy keeps in-frame clones and lacks some. Of about 170,000 clones detected, 90% to 95% appear once; the ten largest clones hold about 4.5%. Material for sequencing was peripheral blood. These TCRs come from a woman between 50 and 59 years old with acute or convalescent COVID-19. Each CDR3 is given with its conserved first and last residue. D genes are given only for firm matches. Size is stated for part of the rows, as once, few or many counts, or as a class when the clone is expanded.

d_call	v_call	clone_size	j_call	cdr3_aa	cdr3_nt
-	TRBV7-3	once	TRBJ2-3	CASSLGGSDTQYF	TGTGCCAGCAGCTTAGGAGGATCGGATACGCAGTATTTT
TRBD1	TRBV28	-	TRBJ1-5	CASHGTGKSQPQHF	TGTGCCAGCCACGGGACAGGGAAGAGTCAGCCCCAGCATTTT
TRBD1	TRBV2	-	TRBJ1-5	CASSEAGTVYQPQHF	TGTGCCAGCAGTGAAGCGGGGACAGTTTATCAGCCCCAGCATTTT
-	TRBV2	-	TRBJ2-7	CASSSFYEQYF	TGTGCCAGCAGCTCTTTCTACGAGCAGTACTTC
-	TRBV24-1	-	TRBJ1-1	CATAQGGEAFF	TGTGCCACAGCCCAGGGCGGTGAAGCTTTCTTT
TRBD1	TRBV19	once	TRBJ1-3	CASSIGWTRDSSGNTIYF	TGTGCCAGTAGTATAGGTTGGACCCGGGACAGCTCTGGAAACACCATATATTTT
-	TRBV2	-	TRBJ1-1	CASRRWRTEAFF	TGTGCCAGCCGTAGGTGGAGGACTGAAGCTTTCTTT
-	TRBV9	once	TRBJ1-6	CASSARSGENSPLHF	TGTGCCAGCAGCGCCCGTTCAGGGGAAAATTCACCCCTCCACTTT
-	TRBV4-1	-	TRBJ1-3	CASSQGGGTRGNTIYF	TGCGCCAGCAGCCAAGGGGGCGGAACCAGGGGAAACACCATATATTTT
TRBD1	TRBV7-6	-	TRBJ2-7	CASSLDAGTDYEQYF	TGTGCCAGCAGCTTAGATGCCGGGACAGACTACGAGCAGTACTTC
-	TRBV5-1	-	TRBJ1-1	CASSLESRTEAFF	TGCGCCAGCAGCTTGGAGTCGCGCACTGAAGCTTTCTTT
TRBD1	TRBV28	few	TRBJ2-7	CASTIGQEPYEQYF	TGTGCCAGCACAATTGGACAGGAACCTTACGAGCAGTACTTC
TRBD2	TRBV7-6	-	TRBJ2-5	CASSMRGNQETQYF	TGTGCCAGCAGCATGCGGGGGAACCAAGAGACCCAGTACTTC
-	TRBV7-9	-	TRBJ2-1	CAGGGEQFF	TGTGCCGGCGGAGGGGAGCAGTTCTTC
-	TRBV2	few	TRBJ2-7	CASSVRSSSYEQYF	TGTGCCAGCAGTGTAAGATCCAGCTCCTACGAGCAGTACTTC
TRBD1	TRBV6-2/TRBV6-3	-	TRBJ2-7	CASSYGTGGYEQYF	TGTGCCAGCAGTTACGGGACAGGGGGCTACGAGCAGTACTTC
TRBD2	TRBV2	-	TRBJ2-7	CASGAGANYEQYF	TGTGCCAGCGGGGCGGGAGCTAACTACGAGCAGTACTTC
-	TRBV14	-	TRBJ2-3	CASSQDLGGRYTDTQYF	TGTGCCAGCAGCCAAGACTTGGGTGGGCGCTACACAGATACGCAGTATTTT
TRBD2	TRBV28	-	TRBJ2-7	CASTTVTSGSYEQYF	TGTGCCAGCACCACCGTGACTAGCGGGAGTTACGAGCAGTACTTC
TRBD1	TRBV7-2	-	TRBJ1-2	CASSLATGNYGYTF	TGTGCCAGCAGCTTGGCGACAGGGAACTATGGCTACACCTTC
-	TRBV7-9	-	TRBJ2-2	CASSLAGHTDTGELFF	TGTGCCAGCAGCTTAGCGGGCCATACCGACACCGGGGAGCTGTTTTTT
TRBD2	TRBV3-1/TRBV3-2	-	TRBJ2-3	CASSPLGLARTDTQYF	TGTGCCAGCAGCCCTTTGGGACTAGCGAGAACAGATACGCAGTATTTT
TRBD1	TRBV5-4	-	TRBJ2-1	CASSLVGQGIYNEQFF	TGTGCCAGCAGCTTGGTGGGACAGGGAATCTACAATGAGCAGTTCTTC
-	TRBV3-1/TRBV3-2	-	TRBJ1-2	CASSQDELYGYTF	TGTGCCAGCAGCCAAGATGAGCTCTATGGCTACACCTTC
TRBD2	TRBV28	-	TRBJ2-7	CASSFSPRIAGATYEQYF	TGTGCCAGCAGTTTTTCCCCAAGGATAGCGGGAGCAACCTACGAGCAGTACTTC
-	TRBV12-5	-	TRBJ2-1	CASGPLEASSYNEQFF	TGTGCTAGTGGTCCCCTGGAGGCCAGCTCCTACAATGAGCAGTTCTTC
-	TRBV12-3/TRBV12-4	-	TRBJ2-7	CASSPGFEQYF	TGTGCCAGCAGCCCAGGGTTCGAGCAGTACTTC
-	TRBV28	once	TRBJ2-3	CASTRPLDTQYF	TGTGCCAGCACCAGGCCTTTGGATACGCAGTATTTT
TRBD2	TRBV5-4	-	TRBJ2-5	CASSATSGSRETQYF	TGTGCCAGCAGCGCCACTAGCGGGAGTCGGGAGACCCAGTACTTC
-	TRBV30	-	TRBJ2-1	CAWSTGRGDHEQFF	TGTGCCTGGAGTACAGGTCGCGGGGACCATGAGCAGTTCTTC
-	TRBV4-3	-	TRBJ2-2	CASSDTSPGELFF	TGCGCCAGCAGCGATACTAGCCCCGGGGAGCTGTTTTTT
TRBD1	TRBV6-4	once	TRBJ1-6	CASSEYPRDRVKSPLHF	TGTGCCAGCAGTGAATATCCCCGTGACAGGGTAAAATCACCCCTCCACTTT
TRBD2	TRBV3-1/TRBV3-2	-	TRBJ2-2	CASSPSGGAGELFF	TGTGCCAGCAGCCCTAGCGGGGGGGCCGGGGAGCTGTTTTTT